Below, 3 T cell receptor beta chains from the same sample are listed, as sequenced in a study of neurological immune-mediated disorders. One entry per CDR3 protein, called by TCRdb with MiXCR from the 5' RACE reads. The sample has tens of thousands of distinct CDR3 sequences; about 12% are singletons. Documented time point: longitudinal time-point 2. The sample was PBMCs. Receptor source: a woman aged 40 to 50 in good health.

This clonotype was counted at least ten times. V is TRBV18 and J is TRBJ2-7, with D maybe TRBD2 (6 bases). Looked up from germline, CDR1 is KGHSH and CDR2 is LQKENI. V lost 0 bases to trimming and J lost 4 bases, with 13 bases between them. The CDR3 loop spans 15 amino acids. The CDR3 coding sequence is TGTGCCAGCTCACCACCGGAGGGGACCTATTACGAGCAGTACTTC. This encodes CASSPPEGTYYEQYF.

There are many counts of this clonotype. The chain recombines TRBV5-1 with TRBJ1-4; no clear D gene. V lost 6 bases and J 0 bases, leaving 9 bases between the germline ends. Germline V CDR1 and CDR2: SGHRS, YFSETQ. The CDR3 is made up of 14 amino acids. CDR3 DNA: TGCGCCAGCACCGCCAGCACAACTAATGAAAAACTGTTTTTT. It is translated as CASTASTTNEKLFF.

This clonotype was seen repeatedly, ten times or more. This chain joins TRBV7-2 and TRBJ1-5, with 7 bases fitting TRBD1. The J segment lost 2 bases and the V segment lost 5 bases, leaving 3 bases of the junction unmatched. Germline V gives CDR1 SGHTA, CDR2 FQGNSA. CDR3 size: 14 residues. DNA of the CDR3: TGTGCCAGCAGCCGAGACAGGGGCAATCAGCCCCAGCATTTT. It translates to CASSRDRGNQPQHF.